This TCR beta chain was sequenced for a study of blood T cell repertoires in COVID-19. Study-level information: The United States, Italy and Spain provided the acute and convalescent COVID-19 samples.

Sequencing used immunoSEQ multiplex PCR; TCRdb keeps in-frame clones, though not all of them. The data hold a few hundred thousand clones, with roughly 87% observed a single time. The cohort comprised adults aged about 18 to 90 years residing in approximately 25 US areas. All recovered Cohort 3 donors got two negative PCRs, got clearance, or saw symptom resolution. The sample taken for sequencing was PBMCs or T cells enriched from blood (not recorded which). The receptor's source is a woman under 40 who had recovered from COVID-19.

The CDR3 nucleotides read TGTGCCAGCAGCTTCGGAGCGGCAGGAGGAAACACCATATATTTT. It specifies CASSFGAAGGNTIYF. V usage is TRBV5-4 and J usage is TRBJ1-3, with D uncertain. V lost 2 bases to trimming and J lost 4 bases, with 13 bases between them. The CDR3 runs 15 residues. Germline loops: CDR1 SGHNT, CDR2 YYREEE (reference sequence).